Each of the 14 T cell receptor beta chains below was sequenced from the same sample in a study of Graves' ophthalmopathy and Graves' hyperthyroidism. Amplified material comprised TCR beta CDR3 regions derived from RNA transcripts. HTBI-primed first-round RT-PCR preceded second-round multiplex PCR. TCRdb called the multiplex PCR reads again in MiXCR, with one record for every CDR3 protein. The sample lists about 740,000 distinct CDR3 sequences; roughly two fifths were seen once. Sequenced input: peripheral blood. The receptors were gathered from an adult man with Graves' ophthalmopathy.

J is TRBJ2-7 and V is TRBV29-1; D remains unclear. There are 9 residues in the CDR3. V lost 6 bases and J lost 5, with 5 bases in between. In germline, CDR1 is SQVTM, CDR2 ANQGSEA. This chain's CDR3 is CSVRNEQYF. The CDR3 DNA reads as TGCAGCGTGAGGAACGAGCAGTACTTC.

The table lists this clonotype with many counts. CDR3 in amino acids: CSARDLEDSPLHF. The CDR3 DNA follows: TGCAGTGCTAGAGATTTGGAGGATTCACCCCTCCACTTT. The V and J genes are TRBV20-1 and TRBJ1-6; no clear D gene. V was pared by 0 bases and J by 8 bases, with 8 bases between. This CDR3 region has 13 residues. CDR1 and CDR2 (germline): DFQATT, SNEGSKA (reference sequence).

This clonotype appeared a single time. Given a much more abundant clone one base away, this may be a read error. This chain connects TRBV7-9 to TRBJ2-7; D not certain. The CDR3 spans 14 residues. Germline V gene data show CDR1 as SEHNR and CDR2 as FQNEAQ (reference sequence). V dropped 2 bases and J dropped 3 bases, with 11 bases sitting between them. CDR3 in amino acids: CASSLFGQLYEQYF. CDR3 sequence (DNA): TGTGCCAGCAGCTTATTCGGGCAGCTCTACGAGCAGTACTTC.

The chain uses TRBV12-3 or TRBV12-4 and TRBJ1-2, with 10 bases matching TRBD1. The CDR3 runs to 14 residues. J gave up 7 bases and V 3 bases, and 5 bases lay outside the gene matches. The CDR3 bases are TGTGCCAGCAGTTTCGGGACAGGGGTACGTGGCTACACCTTC. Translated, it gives CASSFGTGVRGYTF.

The CDR3 DNA reads TGTGCCCCCGATTCCTTTTTTCTTGGCATGGGCAATCAGCCCCAGCATTTT. Protein: CAPDSFFLGMGNQPQHF. The chain combines TRBV24-1 with TRBJ1-5, with D uncertain. Trimming took 12 bases from V and 2 from J, leaving 25 bases between them. The CDR3 contains 17 residues. Germline V gene lookup returns CDR1 KGHDR and CDR2 SFDVKD.

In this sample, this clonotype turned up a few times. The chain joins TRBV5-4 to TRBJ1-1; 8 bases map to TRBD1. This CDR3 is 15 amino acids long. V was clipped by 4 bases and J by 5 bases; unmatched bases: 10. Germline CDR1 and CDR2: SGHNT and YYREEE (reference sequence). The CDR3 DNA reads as TGTGCCAGCAGCCCGGACAGGGCCCGGAGTACTGAAGCTTTCTTT. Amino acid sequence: CASSPDRARSTEAFF.

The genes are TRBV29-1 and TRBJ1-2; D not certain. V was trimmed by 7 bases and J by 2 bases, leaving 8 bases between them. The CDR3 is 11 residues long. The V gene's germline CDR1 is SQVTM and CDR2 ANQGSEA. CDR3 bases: TGCAGCGCCCCCGGGAACTATGGCTACACCTTC. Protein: CSAPGNYGYTF.

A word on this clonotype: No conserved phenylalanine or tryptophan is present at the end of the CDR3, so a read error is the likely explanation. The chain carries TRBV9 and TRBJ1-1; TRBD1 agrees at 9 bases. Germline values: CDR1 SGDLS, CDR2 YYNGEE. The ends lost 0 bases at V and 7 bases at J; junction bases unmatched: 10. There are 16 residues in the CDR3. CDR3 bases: TGTGCCAGCAGCGTAGAGGAGACAGGGGGATTAGGTGAAGCTTTCTCT. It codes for CASSVEETGGLGEAFS.

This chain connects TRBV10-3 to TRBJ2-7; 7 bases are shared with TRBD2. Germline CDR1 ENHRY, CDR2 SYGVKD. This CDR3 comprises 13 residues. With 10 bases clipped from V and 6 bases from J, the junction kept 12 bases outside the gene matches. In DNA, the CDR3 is TGTGCCAGCAGAGTGACTAGCATCTCCGAGCAGTACTTC. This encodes CASRVTSISEQYF.

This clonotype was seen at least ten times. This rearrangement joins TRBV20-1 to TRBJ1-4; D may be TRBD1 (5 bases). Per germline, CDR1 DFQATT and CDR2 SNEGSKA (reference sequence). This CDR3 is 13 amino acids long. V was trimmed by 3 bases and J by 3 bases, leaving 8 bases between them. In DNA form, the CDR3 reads TGCAGTGCTAGCCAGGGCGCTAATGAAAAACTGTTTTTT. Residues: CSASQGANEKLFF.

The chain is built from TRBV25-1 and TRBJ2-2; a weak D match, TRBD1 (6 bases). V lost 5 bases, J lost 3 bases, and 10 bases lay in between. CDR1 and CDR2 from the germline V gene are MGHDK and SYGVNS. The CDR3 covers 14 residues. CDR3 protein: CASSSGDYTGELFF. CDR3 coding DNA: TGTGCCAGCAGTTCAGGGGATTACACCGGGGAGCTGTTTTTT.

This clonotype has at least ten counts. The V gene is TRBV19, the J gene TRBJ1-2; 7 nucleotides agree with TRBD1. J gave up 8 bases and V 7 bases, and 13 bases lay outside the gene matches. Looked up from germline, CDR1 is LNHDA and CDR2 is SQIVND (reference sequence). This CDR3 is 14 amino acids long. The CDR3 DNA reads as TGTGCCAGTACCGACGCGACAGGGACGATCGGCTACACCTTC. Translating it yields CASTDATGTIGYTF.

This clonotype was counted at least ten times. The chain's CDR3 is CSAGLWGNYGYTF. DNA for the CDR3: TGCAGTGCTGGTCTCTGGGGAAACTATGGCTACACCTTC. The chain recombines TRBV20-1 with TRBJ1-2; D gene ambiguous. The germline CDR1 and CDR2 sequences are DFQATT and SNEGSKA (reference sequence). The length of the CDR3 is 13 residues. V was shortened by 5 bases and J by 2 bases, with 12 bases between the two germline ends.

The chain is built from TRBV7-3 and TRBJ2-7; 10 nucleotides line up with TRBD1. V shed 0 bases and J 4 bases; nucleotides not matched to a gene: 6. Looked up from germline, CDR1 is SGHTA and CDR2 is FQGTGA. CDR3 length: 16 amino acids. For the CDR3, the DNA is TGTGCCAGCAGCTTAACCCGGGACAGGGGTTTATACGAGCAGTACTTC. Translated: CASSLTRDRGLYEQYF.